The T cell receptor (beta chain) described here comes from a study of response to subunit inactivated influenza vaccine. MiXCR, applied by TCRdb to the RT-PCR reads, yields one record per CDR3 protein. The data hold about 540,000 distinct CDR3 sequences, with approximately 20% observed a single time. The germline V gene encodes CDR1 SGHRS and CDR2 YFSETQ. V lost 1 base to trimming and J lost 5 bases, with 15 bases between them. This CDR3 is built from 16 residues. This clonotype was seen repeatedly, ten times or more. The same specimen was also included in a second study, on T cells expressing NK-cell markers. Per that study: UMIs accompanied the 5'RACE template switching by which TCR beta cDNA was made. The study drew TCR beta repertoires from sorted CD3+CD56+NKG2C+, CD3+CD56+NKG2C- and CD3+CD56-NKG2C+ T cells. Dominant NKG2C+ clonotypes accounted for about 1.0-8% of CD8+ T cells in about six donors. The CD3+CD56-NKG2C+ fraction was also led by these clonotypes in several donors. Nothing established the HCMV specificity of expanded NKG2C+ T cell clones.

The clonotype originates from a man aged 50-60 years who received an inactivated influenza vaccine. The sequenced sample was CD4+ T cells sorted from PBMCs, obtained 11 to 12 days after vaccination. The J gene is TRBJ2-2, the V gene TRBV5-1, with D possibly called TRBD1 or TRBD2 (5 bases each). The CDR3 DNA reads as TGCGCCAGCAGCTTGCGAGGGACGAGAAGTACCGGGGAGCTGTTTTTT. Translated: CASSLRGTRSTGELFF.